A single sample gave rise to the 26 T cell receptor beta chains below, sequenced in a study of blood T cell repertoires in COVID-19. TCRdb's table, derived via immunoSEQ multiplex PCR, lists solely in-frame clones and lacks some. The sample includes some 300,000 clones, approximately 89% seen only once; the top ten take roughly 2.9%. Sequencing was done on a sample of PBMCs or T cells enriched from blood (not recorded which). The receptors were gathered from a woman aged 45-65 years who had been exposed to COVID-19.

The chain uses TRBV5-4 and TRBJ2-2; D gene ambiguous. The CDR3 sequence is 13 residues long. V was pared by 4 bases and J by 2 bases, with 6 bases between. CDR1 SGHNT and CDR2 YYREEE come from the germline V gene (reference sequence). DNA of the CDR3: TGTGCCAGCAGCACAACAAACACCGGGGAGCTGTTTTTT. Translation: CASSTTNTGELFF.

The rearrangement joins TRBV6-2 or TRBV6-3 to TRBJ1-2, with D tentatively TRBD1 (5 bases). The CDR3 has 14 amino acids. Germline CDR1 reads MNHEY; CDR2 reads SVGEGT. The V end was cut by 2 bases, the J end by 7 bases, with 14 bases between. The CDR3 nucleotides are TGTGCCAGCAGTTACGCCTTACAGGTCCGTGGCTACACCTTC. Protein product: CASSYALQVRGYTF.

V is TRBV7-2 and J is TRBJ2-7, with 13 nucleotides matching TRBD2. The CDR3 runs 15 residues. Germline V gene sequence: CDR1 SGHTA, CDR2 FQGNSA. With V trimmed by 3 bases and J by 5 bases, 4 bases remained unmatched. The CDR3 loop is CASSLTSGGRDEQYF. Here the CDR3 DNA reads TGTGCCAGCAGCTTGACTAGCGGGGGGAGAGACGAGCAGTACTTC.

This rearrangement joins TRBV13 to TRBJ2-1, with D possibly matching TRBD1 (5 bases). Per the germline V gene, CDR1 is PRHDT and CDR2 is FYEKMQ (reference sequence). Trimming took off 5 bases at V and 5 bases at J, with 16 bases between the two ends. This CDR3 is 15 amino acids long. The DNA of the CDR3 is TGTGCCAGCAGCGTACTTTTAGGGGCAGACAATGAGCAGTTCTTC. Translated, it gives CASSVLLGADNEQFF.

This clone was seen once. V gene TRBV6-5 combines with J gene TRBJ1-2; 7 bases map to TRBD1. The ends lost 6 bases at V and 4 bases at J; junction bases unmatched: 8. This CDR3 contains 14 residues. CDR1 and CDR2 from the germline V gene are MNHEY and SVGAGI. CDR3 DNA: TGTGCCAGCAGCAAGACAGGGTTAAGCTATGGCTACACCTTC. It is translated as CASSKTGLSYGYTF.

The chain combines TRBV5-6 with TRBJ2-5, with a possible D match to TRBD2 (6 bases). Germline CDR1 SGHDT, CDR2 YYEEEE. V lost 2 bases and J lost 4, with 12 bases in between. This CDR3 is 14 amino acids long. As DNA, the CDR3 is TGTGCCAGCAGCTTTGGTGGGGGGACAGAGACCCAGTACTTC. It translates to CASSFGGGTETQYF.

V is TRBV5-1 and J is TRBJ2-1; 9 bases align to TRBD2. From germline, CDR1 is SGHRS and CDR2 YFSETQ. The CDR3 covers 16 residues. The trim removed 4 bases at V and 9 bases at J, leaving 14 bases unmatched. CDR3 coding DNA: TGCGCCAGCAGCCGCGGGGGGGATGGAAGCCCCGGTGAGCAGTTCTTC. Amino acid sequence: CASSRGGDGSPGEQFF.

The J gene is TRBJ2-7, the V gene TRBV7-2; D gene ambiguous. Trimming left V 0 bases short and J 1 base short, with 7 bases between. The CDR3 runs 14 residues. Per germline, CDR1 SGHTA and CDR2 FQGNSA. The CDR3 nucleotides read TGTGCCAGCAGCTTAGCCCACCAGTCCTACGAGCAGTACTTC. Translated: CASSLAHQSYEQYF.

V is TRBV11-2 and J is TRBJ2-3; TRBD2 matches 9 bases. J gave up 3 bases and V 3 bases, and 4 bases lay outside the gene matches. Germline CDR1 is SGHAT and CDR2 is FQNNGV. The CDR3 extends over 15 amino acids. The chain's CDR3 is CASSFAGGHTDTQYF. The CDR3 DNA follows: TGTGCCAGCAGCTTTGCGGGGGGGCATACAGATACGCAGTATTTT. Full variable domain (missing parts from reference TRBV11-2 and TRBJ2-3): EAGVAQSPRYKIIEKRQSVAFWCNPISGHATLYWYQQILGQGPKLLIQFQNNGVVDDSQLPKDRFSAERLKGVDSTLKIQPAKLEDSAVYLCASSFAGGHTDTQYFGPGTRLTVL.

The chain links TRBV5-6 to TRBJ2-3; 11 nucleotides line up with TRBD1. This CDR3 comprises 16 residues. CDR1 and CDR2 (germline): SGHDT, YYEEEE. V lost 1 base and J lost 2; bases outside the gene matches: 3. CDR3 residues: CASSLRDRGDTDTQYF. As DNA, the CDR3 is TGTGCCAGCAGCTTGCGGGACAGGGGGGACACAGATACGCAGTATTTT.

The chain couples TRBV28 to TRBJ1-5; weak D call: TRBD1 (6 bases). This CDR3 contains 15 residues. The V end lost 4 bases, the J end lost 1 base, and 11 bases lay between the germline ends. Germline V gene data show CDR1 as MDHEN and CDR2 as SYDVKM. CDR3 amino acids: CASSYPGQSNQPQHF. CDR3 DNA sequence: TGTGCCAGCAGTTATCCGGGACAAAGCAATCAGCCCCAGCATTTT.

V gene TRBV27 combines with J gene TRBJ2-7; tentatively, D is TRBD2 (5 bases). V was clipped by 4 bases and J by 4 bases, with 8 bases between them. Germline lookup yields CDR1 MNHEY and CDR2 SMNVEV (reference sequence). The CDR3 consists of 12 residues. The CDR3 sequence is CASSSGEYEQYF. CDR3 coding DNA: TGTGCCAGCAGTTCCGGGGAGTACGAGCAGTACTTC.

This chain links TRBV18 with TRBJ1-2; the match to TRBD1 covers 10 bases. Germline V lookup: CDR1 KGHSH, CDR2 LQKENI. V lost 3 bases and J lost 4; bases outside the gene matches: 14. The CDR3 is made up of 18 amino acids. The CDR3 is CASSPQGWGQGLIYGYTF. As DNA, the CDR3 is TGTGCCAGCTCACCCCAAGGCTGGGGACAGGGGCTCATCTATGGCTACACCTTC.

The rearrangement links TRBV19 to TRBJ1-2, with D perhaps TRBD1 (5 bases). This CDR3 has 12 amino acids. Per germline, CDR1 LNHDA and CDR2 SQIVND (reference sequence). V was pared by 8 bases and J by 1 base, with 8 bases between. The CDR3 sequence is CASEDSNYGYTF. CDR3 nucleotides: TGTGCCAGTGAAGACAGTAACTATGGCTACACCTTC. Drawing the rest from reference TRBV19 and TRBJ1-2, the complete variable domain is DGGITQSPKYLFRKEGQNVTLSCEQNLNHDAMYWYRQDPGQGLRLIYYSQIVNDFQKGDIAEGYSVSREKKESFPLTVTSAQKNPTAFYLCASEDSNYGYTFGSGTRLTVV.

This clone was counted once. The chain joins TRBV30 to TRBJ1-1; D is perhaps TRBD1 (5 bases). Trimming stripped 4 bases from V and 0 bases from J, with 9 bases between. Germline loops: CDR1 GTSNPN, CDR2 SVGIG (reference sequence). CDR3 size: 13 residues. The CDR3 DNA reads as TGTGCCTGGACAGGGACTCTGAACACTGAAGCTTTCTTT. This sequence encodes CAWTGTLNTEAFF.

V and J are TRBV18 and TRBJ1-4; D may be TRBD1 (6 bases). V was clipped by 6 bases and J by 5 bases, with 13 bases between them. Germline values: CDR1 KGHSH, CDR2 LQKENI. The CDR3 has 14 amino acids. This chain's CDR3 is CASSSRDKNEKLFF. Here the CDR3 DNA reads TGTGCCAGCTCCTCTCGGGACAAGAATGAAAAACTGTTTTTT.

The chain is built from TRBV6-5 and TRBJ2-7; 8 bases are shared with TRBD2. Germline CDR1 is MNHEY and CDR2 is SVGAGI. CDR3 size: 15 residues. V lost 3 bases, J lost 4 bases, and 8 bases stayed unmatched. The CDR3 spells CASSYSTSVLYEQYF. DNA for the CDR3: TGTGCCAGCAGTTATTCGACTAGCGTCCTTTACGAGCAGTACTTC.

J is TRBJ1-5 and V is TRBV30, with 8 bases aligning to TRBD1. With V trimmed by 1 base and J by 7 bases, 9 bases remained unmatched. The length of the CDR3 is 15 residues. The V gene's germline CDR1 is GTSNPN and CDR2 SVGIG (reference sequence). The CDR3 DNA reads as TGTGCCTGGAGTGCCTATGGACAGGGAAGGCAGCCCCAGCATTTT. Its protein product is CAWSAYGQGRQPQHF.

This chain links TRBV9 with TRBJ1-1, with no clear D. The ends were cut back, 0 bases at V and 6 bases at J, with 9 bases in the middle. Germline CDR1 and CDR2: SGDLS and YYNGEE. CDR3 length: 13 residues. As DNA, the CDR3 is TGTGCCAGCAGCGTAGTAGCTGGTTCTGAAGCTTTCTTT. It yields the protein CASSVVAGSEAFF.

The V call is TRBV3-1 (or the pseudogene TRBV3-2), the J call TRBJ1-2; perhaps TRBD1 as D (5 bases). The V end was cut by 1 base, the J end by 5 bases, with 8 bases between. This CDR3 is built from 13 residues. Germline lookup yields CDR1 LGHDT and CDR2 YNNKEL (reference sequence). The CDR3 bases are TGTGCCAGCAGCCAAGTGGAGGGGTATGGCTACACCTTC. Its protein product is CASSQVEGYGYTF.

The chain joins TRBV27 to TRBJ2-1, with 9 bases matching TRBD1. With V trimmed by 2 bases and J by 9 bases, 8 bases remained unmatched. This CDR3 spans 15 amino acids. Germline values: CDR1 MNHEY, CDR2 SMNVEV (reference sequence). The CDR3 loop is CASSLEGQGFGEQFF. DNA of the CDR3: TGTGCCAGCAGTTTAGAGGGACAGGGATTCGGTGAGCAGTTCTTC.

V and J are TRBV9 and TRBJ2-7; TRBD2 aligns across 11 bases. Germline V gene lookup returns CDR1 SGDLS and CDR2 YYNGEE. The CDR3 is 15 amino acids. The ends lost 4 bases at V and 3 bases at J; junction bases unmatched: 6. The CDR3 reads CASSKGLADFYEQYF. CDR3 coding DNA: TGTGCCAGCAGCAAGGGACTAGCGGATTTCTACGAGCAGTACTTC. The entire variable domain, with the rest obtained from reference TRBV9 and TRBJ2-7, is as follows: DSGVTQTPKHLITATGQRVTLRCSPRSGDLSVYWYQQSLDQGLQFLIQYYNGEERAKGNILERFSAQQFPDLHSELNLSSLELGDSALYFCASSKGLADFYEQYFGPGTRLTVT.

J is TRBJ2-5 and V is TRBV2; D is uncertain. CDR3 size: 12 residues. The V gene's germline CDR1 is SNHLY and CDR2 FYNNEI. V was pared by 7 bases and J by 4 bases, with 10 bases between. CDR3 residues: CASNYGLETQYF. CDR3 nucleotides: TGTGCCAGCAATTACGGGTTAGAGACCCAGTACTTC.

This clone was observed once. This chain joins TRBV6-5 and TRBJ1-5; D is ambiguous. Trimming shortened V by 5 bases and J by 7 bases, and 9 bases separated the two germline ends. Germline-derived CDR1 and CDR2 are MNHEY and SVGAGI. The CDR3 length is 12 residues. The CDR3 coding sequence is TGTGCCAGCAGTACCCATAGACAGCCCCAGCATTTT. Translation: CASSTHRQPQHF.

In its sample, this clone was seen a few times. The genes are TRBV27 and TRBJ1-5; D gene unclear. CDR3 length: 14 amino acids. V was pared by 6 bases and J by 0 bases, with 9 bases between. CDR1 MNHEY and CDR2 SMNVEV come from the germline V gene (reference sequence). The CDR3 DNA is TGTGCCAGCAGCTCACAGCATAGCAATCAGCCCCAGCATTTT. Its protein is CASSSQHSNQPQHF.

The CDR3 sequence is CAPGLAGGSGELFF. The CDR3 nucleotides are TGTGCCCCGGGACTAGCGGGGGGATCCGGGGAGCTGTTTTTT. The chain uses TRBV7-9 and TRBJ2-2; 15 nucleotides align to TRBD2. CDR3 length: 14 amino acids. V was pared by 11 bases and J by 6 bases, with 4 bases of the junction left unmatched. The germline CDR1 and CDR2 sequences are SEHNR and FQNEAQ (reference sequence).